The source of this TCR beta chain is a study of T cell clones after liver transplantation. The CDR3 extends over 16 amino acids. V gave up 0 bases and J gave up 4 bases, with 15 bases separating them. Germline CDR1 is SGDLS and CDR2 is YYNGEE. The protocol was immunoSEQ multiplex PCR, while the TCRdb copy is restricted to in-frame clones and leaves out a portion. The table has about 51,000 clones, around 85% seen once. The chain employs TRBV9 and TRBJ2-3, with a weak D call TRBD2 (6 bases). Sequences were derived from CD8+ T cells from blood, sampled 12 months after liver transplant. The clonotype comes from a human patient who received a liver transplant. A subset of T cells may come from the graft donor. The CDR3 DNA reads as TGTGCCAGCAGCGTAGTTTCTGGGGGGAGCGCAGATACGCAGTATTTT. This gives the protein CASSVVSGGSADTQYF.